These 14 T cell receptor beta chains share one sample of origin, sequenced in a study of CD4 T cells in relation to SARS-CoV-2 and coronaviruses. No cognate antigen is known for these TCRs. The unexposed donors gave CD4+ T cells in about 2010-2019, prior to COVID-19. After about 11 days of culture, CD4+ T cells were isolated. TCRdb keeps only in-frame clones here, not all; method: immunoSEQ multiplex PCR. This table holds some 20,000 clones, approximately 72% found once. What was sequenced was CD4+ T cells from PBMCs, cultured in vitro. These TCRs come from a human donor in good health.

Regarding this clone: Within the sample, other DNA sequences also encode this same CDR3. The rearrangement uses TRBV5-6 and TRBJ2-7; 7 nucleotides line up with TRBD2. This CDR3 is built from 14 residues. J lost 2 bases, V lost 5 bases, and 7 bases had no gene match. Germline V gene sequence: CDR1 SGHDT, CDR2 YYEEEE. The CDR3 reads CASSLGGGTYEQYF. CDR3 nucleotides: TGTGCCAGCAGTCTGGGGGGGGGTACCTACGAGCAGTACTTC. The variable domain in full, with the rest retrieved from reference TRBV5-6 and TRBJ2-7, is DAGVTQSPTHLIKTRGQQVTLRCSPKSGHDTVSWYQQALGQGPQFIFQYYEEEERQRGNFPDRFSGHQFPNYSSELNVNALLLGDSALYLCASSLGGGTYEQYFGPGTRLTVT.

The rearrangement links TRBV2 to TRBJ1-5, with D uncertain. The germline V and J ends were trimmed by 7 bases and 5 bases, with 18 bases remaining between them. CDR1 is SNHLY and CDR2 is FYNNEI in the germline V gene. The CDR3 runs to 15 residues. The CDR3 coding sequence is TGTGCCAGCAATGAGAATCCTTCCCAGCATCAGCCCCAGCATTTT. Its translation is CASNENPSQHQPQHF.

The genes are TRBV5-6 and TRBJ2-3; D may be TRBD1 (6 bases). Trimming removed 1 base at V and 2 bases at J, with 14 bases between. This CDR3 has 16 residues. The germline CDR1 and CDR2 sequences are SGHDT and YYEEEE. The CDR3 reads CASSLRGILSTDTQYF. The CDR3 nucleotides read TGTGCCAGCAGCTTGAGGGGGATCCTTTCCACAGATACGCAGTATTTT.

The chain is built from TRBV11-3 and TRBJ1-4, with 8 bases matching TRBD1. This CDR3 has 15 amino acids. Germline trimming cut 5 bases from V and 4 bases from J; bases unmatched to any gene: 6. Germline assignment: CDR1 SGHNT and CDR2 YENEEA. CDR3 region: CASSPQGELNEKLFF. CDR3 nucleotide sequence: TGTGCCAGCAGCCCACAGGGGGAGCTTAATGAAAAACTGTTTTTT.

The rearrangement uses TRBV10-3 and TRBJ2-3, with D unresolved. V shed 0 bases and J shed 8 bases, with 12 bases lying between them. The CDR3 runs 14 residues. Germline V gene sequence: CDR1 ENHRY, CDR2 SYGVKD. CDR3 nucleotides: TGTGCCATCAGTGAGTCGGTGACTTACGGTACGCAGTATTTT. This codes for CAISESVTYGTQYF.

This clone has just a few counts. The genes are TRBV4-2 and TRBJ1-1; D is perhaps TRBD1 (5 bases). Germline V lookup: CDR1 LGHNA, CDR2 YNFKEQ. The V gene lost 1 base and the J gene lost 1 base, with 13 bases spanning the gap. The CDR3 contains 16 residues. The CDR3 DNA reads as TGTGCCAGCAGCCAAGGAAGGGGCCCCAGGAACACTGAAGCTTTCTTT. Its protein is CASSQGRGPRNTEAFF.

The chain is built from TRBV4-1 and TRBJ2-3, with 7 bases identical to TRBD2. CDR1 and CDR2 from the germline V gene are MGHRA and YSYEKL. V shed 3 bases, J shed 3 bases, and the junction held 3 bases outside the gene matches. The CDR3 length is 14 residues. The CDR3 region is CASSHAGATDTQYF. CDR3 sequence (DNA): TGCGCCAGCAGCCACGCGGGAGCGACAGATACGCAGTATTTT.

The CDR3 DNA follows: TGTGCCTGGAATCGGGACGGTGGGGTCAGAGCTTTCTTT. Its protein is CAWNRDGGVRAFF. The chain carries TRBV30 and TRBJ1-1; possibly TRBD1 for D (5 bases). Germline loops: CDR1 GTSNPN, CDR2 SVGIG (reference sequence). The CDR3 covers 13 residues. Between the trimmed V and J ends, which lost 4 bases and 10 bases, there was a span of 19 bases. Combining the CDR3 with reference TRBV30 and TRBJ1-1 gives the whole variable domain SQTIHQWPATLVQPVGSPLSLECTVEGTSNPNLYWYRQAAGRGLQLLFYSVGIGQISSEVPQNLSASRPQDRQFILSSKKLLLSDSGFYLCAWNRDGGVRAFFGQGTRLTVV.

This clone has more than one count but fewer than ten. CDR3 DNA sequence: TGTGCCAGCTCTGCAGGGGCGCGGGAGGGTACGCAGTATTTT. Translating it yields CASSAGAREGTQYF. V usage is TRBV14 and J usage is TRBJ2-3, with 9 bases identical to TRBD2. The CDR3 covers 14 residues. The germline CDR1 and CDR2 sequences are SGHDN and FVKESK. V dropped 8 bases and J dropped 8; count of bases not matched to a gene: 11. The entire variable domain, with the rest obtained from reference TRBV14 and TRBJ2-3, is as follows: EAGVTQFPSHSVIEKGQTVTLRCDPISGHDNLYWYRRVMGKEIKFLLHFVKESKQDESGMPNNRFLAERTGGTYSTLKVQPAELEDSGVYFCASSAGAREGTQYFGPGTRLTVL.

CDR3 nucleotide sequence: TGTGCCAGCAGATCCCTAGGGACACAACAAGAGACCCAGTACTTC. It is translated as CASRSLGTQQETQYF. The genes are TRBV6-5 and TRBJ2-5; possible D gene TRBD1, 6 bases. V was cut by 6 bases and J by 2 bases, with 16 bases left in between. Germline loops: CDR1 MNHEY, CDR2 SVGAGI. The CDR3 extends over 15 amino acids.

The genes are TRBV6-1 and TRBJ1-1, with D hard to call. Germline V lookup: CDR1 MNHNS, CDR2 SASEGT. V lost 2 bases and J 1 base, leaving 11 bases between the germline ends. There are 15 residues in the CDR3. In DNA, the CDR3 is TGTGCCAGCAGTGAACAGGCGCACCCGAACACTGAAGCTTTCTTT. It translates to CASSEQAHPNTEAFF.

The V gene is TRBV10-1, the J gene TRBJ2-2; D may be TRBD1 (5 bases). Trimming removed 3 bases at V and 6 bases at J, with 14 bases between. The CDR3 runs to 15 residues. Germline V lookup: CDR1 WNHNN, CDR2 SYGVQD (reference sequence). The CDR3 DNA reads TGCGCCAGCAGTGACCGTCCAGGGTCCGCCGGGGAGCTGTTTTTT. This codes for CASSDRPGSAGELFF.

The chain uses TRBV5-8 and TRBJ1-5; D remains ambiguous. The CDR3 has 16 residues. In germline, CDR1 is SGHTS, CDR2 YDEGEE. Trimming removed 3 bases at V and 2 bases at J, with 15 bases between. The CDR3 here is CASSSHSLFRNQPQHF. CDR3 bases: TGTGCCAGCAGCTCCCATAGTCTCTTTCGCAATCAGCCCCAGCATTTT.

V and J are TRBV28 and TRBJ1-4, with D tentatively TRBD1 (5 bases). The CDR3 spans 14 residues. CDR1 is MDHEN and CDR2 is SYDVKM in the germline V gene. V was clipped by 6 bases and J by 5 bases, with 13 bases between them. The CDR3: CASRGKGRNEKLFF. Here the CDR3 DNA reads TGTGCCAGCAGAGGGAAGGGGAGGAATGAAAAACTGTTTTTT.